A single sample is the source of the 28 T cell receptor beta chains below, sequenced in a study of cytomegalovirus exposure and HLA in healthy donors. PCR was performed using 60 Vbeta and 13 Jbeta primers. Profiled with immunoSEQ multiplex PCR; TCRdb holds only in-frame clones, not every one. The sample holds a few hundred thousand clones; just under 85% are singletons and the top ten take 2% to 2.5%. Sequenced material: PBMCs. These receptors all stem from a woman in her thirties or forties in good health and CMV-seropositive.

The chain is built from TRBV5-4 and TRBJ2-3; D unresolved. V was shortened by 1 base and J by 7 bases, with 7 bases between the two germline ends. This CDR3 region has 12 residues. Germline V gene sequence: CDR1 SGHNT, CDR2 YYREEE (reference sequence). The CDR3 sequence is CASSLTENTQYF. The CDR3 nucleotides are TGTGCCAGCAGCTTGACAGAAAATACGCAGTATTTT.

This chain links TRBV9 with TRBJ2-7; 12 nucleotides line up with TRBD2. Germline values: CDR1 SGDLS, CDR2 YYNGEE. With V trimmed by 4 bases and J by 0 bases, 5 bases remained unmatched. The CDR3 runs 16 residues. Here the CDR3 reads CASSPRLAGASYEQYF. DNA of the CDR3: TGTGCCAGCAGCCCGAGACTAGCGGGAGCCTCCTACGAGCAGTACTTC.

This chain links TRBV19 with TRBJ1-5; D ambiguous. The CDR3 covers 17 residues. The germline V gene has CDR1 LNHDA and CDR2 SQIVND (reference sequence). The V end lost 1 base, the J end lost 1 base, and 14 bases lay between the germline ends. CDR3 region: CASSIGEGLGSNQPQHF. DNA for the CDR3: TGTGCCAGTAGTATAGGTGAGGGCCTCGGAAGCAATCAGCCCCAGCATTTT.

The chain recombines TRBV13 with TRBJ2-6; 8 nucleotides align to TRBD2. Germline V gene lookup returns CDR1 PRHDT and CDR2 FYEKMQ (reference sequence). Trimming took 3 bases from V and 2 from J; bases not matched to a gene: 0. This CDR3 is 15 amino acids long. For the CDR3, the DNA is TGTGCCAGCAGCTTGGGACTAGCTGGGGCCAACGTCCTGACTTTC. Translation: CASSLGLAGANVLTF.

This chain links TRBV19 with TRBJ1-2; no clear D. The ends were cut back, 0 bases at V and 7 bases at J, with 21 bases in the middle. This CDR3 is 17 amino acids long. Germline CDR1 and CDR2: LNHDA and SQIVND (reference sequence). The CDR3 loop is CASSIDLSAGKFVGYTF. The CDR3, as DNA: TGTGCCAGTAGTATAGATCTATCGGCGGGTAAATTTGTTGGCTACACCTTC.

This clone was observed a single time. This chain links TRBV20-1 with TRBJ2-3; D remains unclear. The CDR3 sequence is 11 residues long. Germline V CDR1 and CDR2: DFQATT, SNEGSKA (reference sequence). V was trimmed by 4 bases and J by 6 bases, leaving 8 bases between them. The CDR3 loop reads CSAMSSDTQYF. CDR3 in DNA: TGCAGTGCTATGTCTTCGGATACGCAGTATTTT.

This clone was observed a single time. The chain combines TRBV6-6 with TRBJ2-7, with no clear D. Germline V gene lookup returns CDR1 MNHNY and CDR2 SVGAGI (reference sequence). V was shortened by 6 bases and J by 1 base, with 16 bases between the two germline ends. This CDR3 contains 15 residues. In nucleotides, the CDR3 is TGTGCCAGCAGCCACCTTGTTGCCAGGTCCTACGAGCAGTACTTC. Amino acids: CASSHLVARSYEQYF.

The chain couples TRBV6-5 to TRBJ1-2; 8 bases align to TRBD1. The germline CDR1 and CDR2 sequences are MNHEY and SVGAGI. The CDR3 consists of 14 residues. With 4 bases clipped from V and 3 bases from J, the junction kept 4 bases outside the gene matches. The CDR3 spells CASSSDRGYYGYTF. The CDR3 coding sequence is TGTGCCAGCAGTTCCGACAGGGGTTACTATGGCTACACCTTC.

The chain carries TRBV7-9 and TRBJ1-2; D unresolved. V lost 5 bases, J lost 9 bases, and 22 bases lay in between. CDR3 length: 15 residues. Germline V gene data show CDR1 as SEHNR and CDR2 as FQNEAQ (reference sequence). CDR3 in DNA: TGTGCCAGCAGCCGCGTAGCCTCTAGGGAGGTACGCTACACCTTC. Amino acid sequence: CASSRVASREVRYTF.

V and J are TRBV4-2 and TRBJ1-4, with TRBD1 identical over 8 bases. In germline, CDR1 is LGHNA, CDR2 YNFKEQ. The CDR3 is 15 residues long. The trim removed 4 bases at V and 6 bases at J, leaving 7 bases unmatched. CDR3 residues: CASSLGQGGDEKLFF. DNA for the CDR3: TGTGCCAGCAGCCTAGGACAGGGAGGAGATGAAAAACTGTTTTTT.

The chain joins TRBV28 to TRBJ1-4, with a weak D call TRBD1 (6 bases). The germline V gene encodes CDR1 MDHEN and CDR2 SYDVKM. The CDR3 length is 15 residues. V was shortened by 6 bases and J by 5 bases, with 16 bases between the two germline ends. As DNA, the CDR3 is TGTGCCAGCAGCTCCACAGGGACGGGGAATGAAAAACTGTTTTTT. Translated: CASSSTGTGNEKLFF.

The CDR3 protein is CASSIGAGGNTEAFF. In DNA form, the CDR3 reads TGTGCCAGTAGTATTGGCGCAGGAGGGAACACTGAAGCTTTCTTT. The genes are TRBV19 and TRBJ1-1; D is unclear. The V gene's germline CDR1 is LNHDA and CDR2 SQIVND (reference sequence). The CDR3 has 15 residues. V lost 3 bases, J lost 1 base, and 12 bases lay in between.

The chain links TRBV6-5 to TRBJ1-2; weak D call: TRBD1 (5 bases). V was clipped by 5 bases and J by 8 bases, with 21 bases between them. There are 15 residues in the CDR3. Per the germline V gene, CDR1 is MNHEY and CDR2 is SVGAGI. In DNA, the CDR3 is TGTGCCAGCAGTCCTGCCTCCGCAGGGTTCCGCGGCTACACCTTC. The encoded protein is CASSPASAGFRGYTF.

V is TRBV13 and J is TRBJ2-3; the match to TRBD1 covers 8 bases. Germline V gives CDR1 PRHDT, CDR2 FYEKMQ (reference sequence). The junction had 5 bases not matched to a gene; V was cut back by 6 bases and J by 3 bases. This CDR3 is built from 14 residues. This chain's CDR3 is CASRPGGATDTQYF. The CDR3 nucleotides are TGTGCCAGCAGACCAGGGGGCGCGACAGATACGCAGTATTTT.

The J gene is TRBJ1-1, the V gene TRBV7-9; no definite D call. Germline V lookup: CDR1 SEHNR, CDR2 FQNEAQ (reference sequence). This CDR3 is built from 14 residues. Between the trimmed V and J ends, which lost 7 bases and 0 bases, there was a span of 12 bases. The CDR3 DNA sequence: TGTGCCAGCAAGAGGGAGATCATGAACACTGAAGCTTTCTTT. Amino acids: CASKREIMNTEAFF.

The CDR3 region is CASRGREAETQYF. CDR3 in DNA: TGCGCCAGCAGGGGACGGGAGGCGGAGACCCAGTACTTC. The chain uses TRBV5-1 and TRBJ2-5; 7 bases fit TRBD2. The germline V gene has CDR1 SGHRS and CDR2 YFSETQ. J was trimmed by 5 bases and V by 5 bases; bases with no gene match: 6. CDR3 length: 13 residues.

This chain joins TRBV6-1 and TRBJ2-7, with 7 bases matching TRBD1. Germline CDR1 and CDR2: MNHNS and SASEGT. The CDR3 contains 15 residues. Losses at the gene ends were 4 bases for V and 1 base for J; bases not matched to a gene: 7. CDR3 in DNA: TGTGCCAGCAGTGCAACTCCGACAGGGTCCTACGAGCAGTACTTC. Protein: CASSATPTGSYEQYF.

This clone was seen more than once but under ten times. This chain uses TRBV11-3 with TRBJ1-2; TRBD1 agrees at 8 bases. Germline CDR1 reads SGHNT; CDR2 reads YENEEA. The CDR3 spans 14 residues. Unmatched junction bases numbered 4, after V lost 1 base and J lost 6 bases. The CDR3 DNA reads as TGTGCCAGCAGCTTAGTGGGCAGGGGGCATGGCTACACCTTC. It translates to CASSLVGRGHGYTF.

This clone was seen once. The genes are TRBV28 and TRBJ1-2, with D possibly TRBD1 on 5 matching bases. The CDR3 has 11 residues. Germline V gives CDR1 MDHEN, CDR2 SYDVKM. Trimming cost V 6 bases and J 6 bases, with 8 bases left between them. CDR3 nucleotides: TGTGCCAGCAGCGGGGGGGATGGCTACACCTTC. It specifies CASSGGDGYTF.

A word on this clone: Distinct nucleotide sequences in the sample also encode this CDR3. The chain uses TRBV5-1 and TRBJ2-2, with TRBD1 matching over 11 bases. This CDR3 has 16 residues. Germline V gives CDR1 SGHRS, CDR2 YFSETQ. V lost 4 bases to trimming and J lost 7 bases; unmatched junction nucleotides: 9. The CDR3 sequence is CASSPGQGAQSGELFF. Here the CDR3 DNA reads TGCGCCAGCAGCCCCGGACAGGGGGCGCAGAGCGGGGAGCTGTTTTTT. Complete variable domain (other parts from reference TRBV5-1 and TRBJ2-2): KAGVTQTPRYLIKTRGQQVTLSCSPISGHRSVSWYQQTPGQGLQFLFEYFSETQRNKGNFPGRFSGRQFSNSRSEMNVSTLELGDSALYLCASSPGQGAQSGELFFGEGSRLTVL.

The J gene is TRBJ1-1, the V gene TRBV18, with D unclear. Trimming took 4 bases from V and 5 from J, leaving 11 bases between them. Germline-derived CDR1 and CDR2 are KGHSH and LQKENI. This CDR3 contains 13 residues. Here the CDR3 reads CASSLKGGTEAFF. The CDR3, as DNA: TGTGCCAGCTCACTCAAGGGAGGAACTGAAGCTTTCTTT.

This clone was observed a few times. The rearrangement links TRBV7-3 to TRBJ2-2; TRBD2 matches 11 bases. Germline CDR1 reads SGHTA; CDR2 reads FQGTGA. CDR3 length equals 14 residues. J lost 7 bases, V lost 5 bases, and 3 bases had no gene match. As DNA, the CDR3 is TGTGCCAGCAGCCGCGGACTAGCGGGCGGGGAGCTGTTTTTT. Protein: CASSRGLAGGELFF.

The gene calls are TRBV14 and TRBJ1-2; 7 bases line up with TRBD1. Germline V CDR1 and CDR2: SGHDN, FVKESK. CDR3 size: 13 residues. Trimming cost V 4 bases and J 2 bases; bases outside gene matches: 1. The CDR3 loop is CASSLDRNYGYTF. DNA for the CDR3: TGTGCCAGCAGCCTGGACAGGAACTATGGCTACACCTTC.

CDR3 amino acids: CASSERGATDTQYF. The CDR3, as DNA: TGTGCCAGCAGTGAGCGGGGGGCTACAGATACGCAGTATTTT. The chain is built from TRBV6-1 and TRBJ2-3; TRBD2 matches 8 bases. Germline CDR1 is MNHNS and CDR2 is SASEGT. The CDR3 runs to 14 residues. V was clipped by 3 bases and J by 3 bases; unmatched bases: 2.

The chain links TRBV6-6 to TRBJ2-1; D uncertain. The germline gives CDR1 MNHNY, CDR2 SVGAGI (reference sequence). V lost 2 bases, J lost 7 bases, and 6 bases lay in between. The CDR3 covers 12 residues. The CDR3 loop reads CASSYVVNEQFF. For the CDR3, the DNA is TGTGCCAGCAGTTACGTCGTTAATGAGCAGTTCTTC.

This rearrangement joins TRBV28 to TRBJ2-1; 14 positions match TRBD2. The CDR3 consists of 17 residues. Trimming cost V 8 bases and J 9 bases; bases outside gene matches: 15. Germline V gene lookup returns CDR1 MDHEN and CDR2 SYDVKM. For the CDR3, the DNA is TGTGCCAGCGGGGGTGGGGGACTAGCGGGAGAGGTGGGTGAGCAGTTCTTC. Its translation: CASGGGGLAGEVGEQFF.

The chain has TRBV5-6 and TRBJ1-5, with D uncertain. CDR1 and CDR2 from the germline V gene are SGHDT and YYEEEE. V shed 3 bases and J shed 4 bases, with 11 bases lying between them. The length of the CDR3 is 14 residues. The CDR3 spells CASSSGLINQPQHF. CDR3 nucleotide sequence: TGTGCCAGCAGCTCAGGACTTATAAATCAGCCCCAGCATTTT.

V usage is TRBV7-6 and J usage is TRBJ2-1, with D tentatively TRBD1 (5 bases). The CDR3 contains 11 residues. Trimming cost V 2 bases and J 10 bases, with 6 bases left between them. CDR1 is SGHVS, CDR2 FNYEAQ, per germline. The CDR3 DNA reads TGTGCCAGCAGCTTACAGGGAGAGCAGTTCTTC. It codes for CASSLQGEQFF.